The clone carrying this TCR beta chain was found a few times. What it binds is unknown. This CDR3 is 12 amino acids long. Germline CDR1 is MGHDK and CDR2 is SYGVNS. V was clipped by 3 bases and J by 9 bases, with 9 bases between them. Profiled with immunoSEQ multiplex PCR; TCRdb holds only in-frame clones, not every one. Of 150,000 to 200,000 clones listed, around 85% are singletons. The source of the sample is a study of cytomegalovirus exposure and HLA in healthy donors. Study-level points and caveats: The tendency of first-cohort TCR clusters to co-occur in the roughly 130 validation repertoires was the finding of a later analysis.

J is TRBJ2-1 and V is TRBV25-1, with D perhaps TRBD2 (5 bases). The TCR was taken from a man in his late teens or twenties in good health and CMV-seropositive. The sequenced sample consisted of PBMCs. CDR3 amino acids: CASSDSEGEQFF. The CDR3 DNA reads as TGTGCCAGCAGTGACTCAGAGGGTGAGCAGTTCTTC. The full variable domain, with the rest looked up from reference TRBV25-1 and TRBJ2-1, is EADIYQTPRYLVIGTGKKITLECSQTMGHDKMYWYQQDPGMELHLIHYSYGVNSTEKGDLSSESTVSRIRTEHFPLTLESARPSHTSQYLCASSDSEGEQFFGPGTRLTVL.